These T cell receptor beta chains were read from a single sample in a study of breast tumors, draining lymph nodes, adjacent tissues. TCRdb re-derived calls from the multiplex PCR reads in MiXCR, one entry per CDR3 protein. This table has about 110,000 distinct CDR3 sequences, 30% appearing once. The specimen sequenced was axillary lymph node tissue. All receptors derive from a female donor with breast cancer. Some clones in this sample may be carry-over from other donors' samples. The CDR3 runs from the conserved cysteine through the conserved F or W. D genes are given only for firm matches. Clone size is given for some rows only: seen once, a few or many times, or a class if the clone is expanded.

NA	TRBJ1-5	TRBV9	NA	TGTGCCAGCAGCGTAGAGCGGGGGACCCAGCATTTT	CASSVERGTQHF
NA	TRBJ2-3	TRBV9	NA	TGTGTCAGCAGCGCTGAGTCGGGTACGCAGTATTTT	CVSSAESGTQYF
NA	TRBJ1-2	TRBV7-2	NA	TGTGCCAGCAGCCAAGGGTCGTCCTATGGCTACACCTTC	CASSQGSSYGYTF
TRBD2	TRBJ2-1	TRBV27	many	TGTGCCAGCACCCCACTGACTAGCGGGGGGGCAAATGAGCAGTTCTTC	CASTPLTSGGANEQFF
NA	TRBJ1-2	TRBV20-1	once	TGCAGTGCTAGGACTGGGGGTAACTATGGCTACACCTTC	CSARTGGNYGYTF
NA	TRBJ1-5	TRBV11-2	NA	TGTGCCAGCAGCTTAGAACGTAGCAATCAGCCCCAGCATTTT	CASSLERSNQPQHF
TRBD2	TRBJ2-3	TRBV20-1	NA	TGCAGTGCTTCGCGGGGGGTGGATACGCCGTATTTT	CSASRGVDTPYF
NA	TRBJ2-1	TRBV10-1	many	TGCGCCAGCAGTGAGTCTAAGAAACTCCCTATTTGGGCGTTCTTC	CASSESKKLPIWAFF
TRBD2	TRBJ2-3	TRBV5-1	many	TGCGCCAGCAGTCGTGGGACTAGCGGGAGTGTTCAACGGGGGGCAGATACGCAGTATTTT	CASSRGTSGSVQRGADTQYF
NA	TRBJ2-7	TRBV6-6	NA	TGTGCCAGCACAGGGGGGTTCGAGCAGTACTTC	CASTGGFEQYF
NA	TRBJ2-1	TRBV11-2	many	TGTGCCAGCAGCCCCCAATGGAACTACAATGAGCAGTTCTTC	CASSPQWNYNEQFF
NA	TRBJ1-2	TRBV5-4	NA	TGTGCCAGCAGCCCTAGGACGGCTGACTATGACTACACCTTC	CASSPRTADYDYTF
NA	TRBJ2-3	TRBV19	many	TGTGCCAGTAGTATATTGGGGGGGCCTGGCGTAGATACGCAGTATTTT	CASSILGGPGVDTQYF
TRBD1	TRBJ1-4	TRBV9	many	TGTGCCAGCAGCGTGAACAGGGGAACTAATGAAAAACTGTTTTTT	CASSVNRGTNEKLFF
NA	TRBJ2-1	TRBV9	many	TGTGCCAGCAGCGTAGAGGGACTGGGGTACAATGAGCAGTTCTTC	CASSVEGLGYNEQFF
NA	TRBJ2-7	TRBV28	many	TGTGCCAGCAGTGCAGGACAGTTCCCCTACGAGCAGTACTTC	CASSAGQFPYEQYF
TRBD2	TRBJ2-1	TRBV20-1	many	TGCAGTGCCGTAGCGGGGGGGCTCCACAATGAGCAGTTCTTC	CSAVAGGLHNEQFF
NA	TRBJ2-2	TRBV7-6	NA	TGTGCCAGCAGTGCGGTCCAGCGATCCACCGGGGAGCTGTTTTTT	CASSAVQRSTGELFF
NA	TRBJ2-7	TRBV10-3	many	TGTGCCATCAGTGTTGAGAGCTCCTACGAGCAGTACTTC	CAISVESSYEQYF
NA	TRBJ2-1	TRBV12-3/TRBV12-4	many	TGTGCCAGCAGTCCGGAGGGGGTATCCAATGAGCAGTTCTTC	CASSPEGVSNEQFF
TRBD2	TRBJ2-7	TRBV28	many	TGTGCCAGCAGTCCCCCCGGGACTAGCTGGTACGAGCAGTACTTC	CASSPPGTSWYEQYF
NA	TRBJ2-7	TRBV20-1	many	TGCAGTGCTAGAGATTTGACCTCCTACGAGCAGTACTTC	CSARDLTSYEQYF
NA	TRBJ2-2	TRBV28	many	TGTGCCAGTCTAAAACACCGGGACTTGAACACCGGGGAGCTGTTTTTT	CASLKHRDLNTGELFF
TRBD2	TRBJ2-5	TRBV11-2	many	TGTGCCAGCAACCGGGACTACCAAGCGACGGCCCAGTACTTC	CASNRDYQATAQYF
TRBD1	TRBJ1-3	TRBV28	many	TGTGCCAGCACTAGGACAGGGGTAAACACCATATATTTT	CASTRTGVNTIYF